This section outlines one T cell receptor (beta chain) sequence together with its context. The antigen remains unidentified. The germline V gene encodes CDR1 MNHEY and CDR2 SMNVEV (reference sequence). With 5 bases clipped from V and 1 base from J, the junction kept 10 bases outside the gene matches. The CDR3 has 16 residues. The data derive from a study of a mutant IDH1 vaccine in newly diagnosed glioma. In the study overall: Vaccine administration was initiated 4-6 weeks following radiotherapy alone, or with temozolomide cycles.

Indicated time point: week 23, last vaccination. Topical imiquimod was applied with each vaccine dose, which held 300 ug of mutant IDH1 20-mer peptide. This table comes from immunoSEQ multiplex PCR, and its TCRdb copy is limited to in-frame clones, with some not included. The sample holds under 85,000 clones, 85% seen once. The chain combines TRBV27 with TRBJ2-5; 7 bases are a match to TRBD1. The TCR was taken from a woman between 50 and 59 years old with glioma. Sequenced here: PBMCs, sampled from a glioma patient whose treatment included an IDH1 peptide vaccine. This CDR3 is CASSPLPGTAQETQYF. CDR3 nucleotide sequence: TGTGCCAGCAGTCCCCTTCCCGGGACAGCCCAAGAGACCCAGTACTTC.